Presented here are 27 T cell receptor beta chains from one specimen sequenced in a study of CD8+ T cells in alopecia areata. RNA, once extracted, was reverse transcribed into cDNA for use as the sequencing template. TCRdb's copy holds only in-frame clones and misses some; the assay was immunoSEQ multiplex PCR. The sample lists 130,000 to 150,000 clones, about half occurring once. Specimen: CD4+ T cells sorted from blood, collected at week 0. These receptors came from a human donor with alopecia areata.

The chain combines TRBV6-6 with TRBJ2-4; 8 bases agree with TRBD1. The germline V gene encodes CDR1 MNHNY and CDR2 SVGAGI (reference sequence). V trimming: 5 bases; J trimming: 8 bases; junction bases outside the gene matches: 8. The CDR3 extends over 14 amino acids. The CDR3 sequence: CASSPTGGVHIQYF. The CDR3 DNA is TGTGCCAGCAGTCCCACAGGGGGTGTTCACATTCAGTACTTC.

V gene TRBV20-1 combines with J gene TRBJ2-3; D gene uncertain. Germline V CDR1 and CDR2: DFQATT, SNEGSKA (reference sequence). This CDR3 is built from 11 residues. V gave up 6 bases and J gave up 5 bases, with 9 bases separating them. CDR3 residues: CSARTRDTQYF. CDR3 sequence (DNA): TGCAGTGCCCGGACCAGAGATACGCAGTATTTT.

The CDR3 protein is CATSRETGGTYEQYF. The CDR3 bases are TGTGCCACCAGTAGGGAAACCGGGGGCACCTACGAGCAGTACTTC. The chain is built from TRBV15 and TRBJ2-7; D may match TRBD1 or TRBD2 (6 bases each). This CDR3 has 15 residues. Germline assignment: CDR1 LNHNV and CDR2 YYDKDF (reference sequence). V lost 6 bases to trimming and J lost 2 bases, with 17 bases between them. The variable domain in full, completed from reference TRBV15 and TRBJ2-7, reads DAMVIQNPRYQVTQFGKPVTLSCSQTLNHNVMYWYQQKSSQAPKLLFHYYDKDFNNEADTPDNFQSRRPNTSFCFLDIRSPGLGDTAMYLCATSRETGGTYEQYFGPGTRLTVT.

V usage is TRBV28 and J usage is TRBJ1-2; perhaps TRBD1 as D (6 bases). Germline V gene data show CDR1 as MDHEN and CDR2 as SYDVKM. CDR3 length: 11 amino acids. Trimming shortened V by 9 bases and J by 5 bases, and 10 bases separated the two germline ends. Here the CDR3 reads CASRQAYGYTF. The CDR3 nucleotides read TGTGCCAGTAGACAGGCATATGGCTACACCTTC.

The rearrangement joins TRBV18 to TRBJ2-3; TRBD2 agrees at 10 bases. With 3 bases clipped from V and 6 bases from J, the junction kept 12 bases outside the gene matches. The CDR3 has 17 amino acids. From germline, CDR1 is KGHSH and CDR2 LQKENI. CDR3 protein: CASSPGLIAGGADTQYF. The CDR3 DNA reads as TGTGCCAGCTCACCGGGTTTGATAGCGGGAGGAGCGGATACGCAGTATTTT. Full variable domain (remainder filled in from reference TRBV18 and TRBJ2-3): NAGVMQNPRHLVRRRGQEARLRCSPMKGHSHVYWYRQLPEEGLKFMVYLQKENIIDESGMPKERFSAEFPKEGPSILRIQQVVRGDSAAYFCASSPGLIAGGADTQYFGPGTRLTVL.

V and J are TRBV6-5 and TRBJ1-2, with a tentative D call TRBD1 (5 bases). In germline, CDR1 is MNHEY, CDR2 SVGAGI. V was trimmed by 2 bases and J by 7 bases, leaving 14 bases between them. This CDR3 is built from 14 residues. The CDR3 DNA reads as TGTGCCAGCAGTTACGCCAGCCACCAGGGTGGCTACACCTTC. It translates to CASSYASHQGGYTF.

The sample holds a few counts of this clone. The CDR3 sequence: CASSPNSVTDTQYF. DNA of the CDR3: TGTGCCAGCAGCCCGAATAGCGTCACAGATACGCAGTATTTT. The chain carries TRBV7-2 and TRBJ2-3; weak D call: TRBD2 (5 bases). The CDR3 loop spans 14 amino acids. V was pared by 5 bases and J by 2 bases, with 11 bases between. The germline V gene encodes CDR1 SGHTA and CDR2 FQGNSA.

The CDR3 sequence: CAIPRGARETYNEQFF. CDR3 nucleotide sequence: TGTGCCATCCCGCGGGGGGCTAGAGAAACCTACAATGAGCAGTTCTTC. The chain carries TRBV2 and TRBJ2-1, with TRBD2 matching over 8 bases. Germline CDR1 reads SNHLY; CDR2 reads FYNNEI. The CDR3 spans 16 residues. V dropped 10 bases and J dropped 2; count of bases not matched to a gene: 13.

In this sample, this clone turned up a few times. The chain couples TRBV19 to TRBJ1-1; 7 nucleotides agree with TRBD1. CDR1 and CDR2 from the germline V gene are LNHDA and SQIVND (reference sequence). V lost 2 bases to trimming and J lost 10 bases; unmatched junction nucleotides: 16. CDR3 length equals 16 residues. As DNA, the CDR3 is TGTGCCAGTAGTATATCGAGGCGACAGGGCTCTCTGGGAGCTTTCTTT. The encoded protein is CASSISRRQGSLGAFF. The variable domain in full, with the rest retrieved from reference TRBV19 and TRBJ1-1, is DGGITQSPKYLFRKEGQNVTLSCEQNLNHDAMYWYRQDPGQGLRLIYYSQIVNDFQKGDIAEGYSVSREKKESFPLTVTSAQKNPTAFYLCASSISRRQGSLGAFFGQGTRLTVV.

The J gene is TRBJ2-7, the V gene TRBV18; D might be TRBD1 (6 bases). This CDR3 has 15 amino acids. The ends were cut back, 0 bases at V and 3 bases at J, with 12 bases in the middle. Looked up from germline, CDR1 is KGHSH and CDR2 is LQKENI. The CDR3 DNA reads TGTGCCAGCTCACCACCGGACAGTTTCGGCTACGAGCAGTACTTC. This translates into CASSPPDSFGYEQYF. Together with reference TRBV18 and TRBJ2-7, the CDR3 gives the full variable domain: NAGVMQNPRHLVRRRGQEARLRCSPMKGHSHVYWYRQLPEEGLKFMVYLQKENIIDESGMPKERFSAEFPKEGPSILRIQQVVRGDSAAYFCASSPPDSFGYEQYFGPGTRLTVT.

This chain uses TRBV11-2 with TRBJ2-1; no firm D call. The CDR3 is made up of 13 amino acids. CDR1 and CDR2 from the germline V gene are SGHAT and FQNNGV. The V and J ends lost 0 bases and 8 bases respectively, with 8 bases between them. In DNA, the CDR3 is TGTGCCAGCAGCTTAGATAGGAGATATGAGCAGTTCTTC. It is translated as CASSLDRRYEQFF.

The rearrangement uses TRBV29-1 and TRBJ2-7; TRBD2 might be the D (6 bases). Germline lookup yields CDR1 SQVTM and CDR2 ANQGSEA. Trimming cost V 1 base and J 1 base, with 14 bases left between them. The CDR3 consists of 15 residues. The chain's CDR3 is CSVEGRGMGSYEQYF. DNA for the CDR3: TGCAGCGTTGAAGGGAGGGGAATGGGTTCCTACGAGCAGTACTTC.

CDR3 sequence reads: CASSWPSPGLHNEQFF. For the CDR3, the DNA is TGCGCCAGCAGCTGGCCCTCCCCCGGACTTCACAATGAGCAGTTCTTC. The rearrangement links TRBV5-1 to TRBJ2-1, with D maybe TRBD2 (5 bases). V was trimmed by 3 bases and J by 5 bases, leaving 18 bases between them. Germline CDR1 and CDR2: SGHRS and YFSETQ. The CDR3 is 16 amino acids.

This chain connects TRBV2 to TRBJ1-5; possible D gene TRBD1, 6 bases. The CDR3 has 14 residues. Trimming took off 4 bases at V and 2 bases at J, with 9 bases between the two ends. Looked up from germline, CDR1 is SNHLY and CDR2 is FYNNEI. CDR3 amino acids: CASSGEGGNQPQHF. In DNA form, the CDR3 reads TGTGCCAGCAGTGGCGAGGGGGGCAATCAGCCCCAGCATTTT.

The V call is TRBV29-1, the J call TRBJ1-4; D not certain. V lost 6 bases and J 7 bases, leaving 15 bases between the germline ends. The CDR3 is 13 amino acids. Germline CDR1 SQVTM, CDR2 ANQGSEA. The CDR3 protein is CSVDEGLGEKLFF. Here the CDR3 DNA reads TGCAGCGTAGACGAAGGGCTGGGTGAAAAACTGTTTTTT.

The chain carries TRBV7-9 and TRBJ2-1; a weak D match, TRBD1 (6 bases). V was shortened by 4 bases and J by 3 bases, with 13 bases between the two germline ends. Germline V lookup: CDR1 SEHNR, CDR2 FQNEAQ (reference sequence). The CDR3 contains 15 residues. The CDR3 sequence: CASSYPRDNYNEQFF. In DNA, the CDR3 is TGTGCCAGCAGCTACCCACGGGACAACTACAATGAGCAGTTCTTC.

With regard to this clone: An end of the junction differs from the germline gene, which may be a read error. This chain links TRBV28 with TRBJ2-7, with D perhaps matching TRBD1 or TRBD2 (5 bases each). The CDR3 runs 12 residues. Per the germline V gene, CDR1 is MDHEN and CDR2 is SYDVKM. As DNA, the CDR3 is TGTGCCAGCAGGGGGGTACAGAAGCGATTGAACTTC. Translated: CASRGVQKRLNF.

The chain uses TRBV25-1 and TRBJ1-5, with a tentative D call TRBD1 (5 bases). This CDR3 region has 14 residues. Germline-derived CDR1 and CDR2 are MGHDK and SYGVNS. The V end lost 3 bases, the J end lost 6 bases, and 12 bases lay between the germline ends. CDR3 in DNA: TGTGCCAGCAGTGAGGGGGGAAGGTTTCAGCCCCAGCATTTT. Amino acids: CASSEGGRFQPQHF.

The chain combines TRBV27 with TRBJ2-7, with 9 bases aligning to TRBD1. This CDR3 region has 14 residues. Germline V gene data show CDR1 as MNHEY and CDR2 as SMNVEV (reference sequence). J was trimmed by 6 bases and V by 4 bases; bases with no gene match: 7. The CDR3 DNA is TGTGCCAGCAGTTGGGGGGACAGGGTGGGCGAGCAGTACTTC. This translates into CASSWGDRVGEQYF.

This chain connects TRBV5-1 to TRBJ2-2; D is unclear. V lost 6 bases and J 7 bases, leaving 13 bases between the germline ends. Looked up from germline, CDR1 is SGHRS and CDR2 is YFSETQ. The CDR3 is 13 amino acids. The CDR3 protein is CASIPRDGGELFF. The CDR3 nucleotides are TGCGCCAGCATTCCTAGGGATGGCGGGGAGCTGTTTTTT.

This clone has just a few counts. The chain joins TRBV7-9 to TRBJ1-4, with TRBD1 identical over 8 bases. With 5 bases clipped from V and 5 bases from J, the junction kept 7 bases outside the gene matches. The CDR3 has 15 amino acids. Germline V gene lookup returns CDR1 SEHNR and CDR2 FQNEAQ (reference sequence). The CDR3 is CASSLGQGKNEKLFF. CDR3 nucleotides: TGTGCCAGCAGCCTTGGACAGGGCAAGAATGAAAAACTGTTTTTT.

The V gene is TRBV19, the J gene TRBJ2-2; TRBD1 agrees at 7 bases. This CDR3 is 14 amino acids long. V lost 4 bases and J lost 8; bases outside the gene matches: 7. Germline lookup yields CDR1 LNHDA and CDR2 SQIVND (reference sequence). CDR3 DNA sequence: TGTGCCAGTAGTACGACAGGGCGCTCGGGGGAGCTGTTTTTT. Translating it yields CASSTTGRSGELFF.

This clone was seen a few times. The V and J genes are TRBV29-1 and TRBJ2-7; no clear D gene. Germline V gene sequence: CDR1 SQVTM, CDR2 ANQGSEA. This CDR3 region has 11 residues. With 2 bases removed from V and 9 bases from J, the gap between germline ends came to 11 bases. The CDR3 loop reads CSVERLNGQYF. CDR3 in DNA: TGCAGCGTTGAAAGGCTGAACGGGCAGTACTTC.

This clone was detected only a few times. The chain couples TRBV7-2 to TRBJ1-4; a possible D gene is TRBD1 (5 bases). The CDR3 sequence is 16 residues long. Germline V gene lookup returns CDR1 SGHTA and CDR2 FQGNSA. V was clipped by 4 bases and J by 8 bases, with 20 bases between them. The DNA for the CDR3 is TGTGCCAGCAGCTCAAGGGGCGCCTCTGAAGGAGAAAAACTGTTTTTT. Its translation: CASSSRGASEGEKLFF. Full variable domain (outside the CDR3, taken from reference TRBV7-2 and TRBJ1-4): GAGVSQSPSNKVTEKGKDVELRCDPISGHTALYWYRQSLGQGLEFLIYFQGNSAPDKSGLPSDRFSAERTGGSVSTLTIQRTQQEDSAVYLCASSSRGASEGEKLFFGSGTQLSVL.

The chain joins TRBV6-4 to TRBJ2-3; no firm D call. Trimming left V 10 bases short and J 2 bases short, with 13 bases between. Germline V gene lookup returns CDR1 MRHNA and CDR2 SNTAGT. The CDR3 is made up of 13 amino acids. CDR3 in amino acids: CATKEEFTDTQYF. CDR3 bases: TGTGCCACCAAAGAGGAGTTCACAGATACGCAGTATTTT.

The chain carries TRBV6-5 and TRBJ1-2, with D unresolved. Germline CDR1 MNHEY, CDR2 SVGAGI. This CDR3 has 11 residues. V lost 8 bases to trimming and J lost 8 bases, with 12 bases between them. CDR3 protein: CASSLPPGYTF. Here the CDR3 DNA reads TGTGCCAGCTCGCTACCGCCGGGCTACACCTTC.

As DNA, the CDR3 is TGTGCCAGCGCCGGGCAGGGAACAACCGGGGAGCTGTTTTTT. It specifies CASAGQGTTGELFF. The chain is built from TRBV7-3 and TRBJ2-2, with D perhaps matching TRBD1 (5 bases). Germline CDR1 reads SGHTA; CDR2 reads FQGTGA. Trimming left V 8 bases short and J 5 bases short, with 15 bases between. CDR3 size: 14 residues. Full variable domain (missing parts from reference TRBV7-3 and TRBJ2-2): GAGVSQTPSNKVTEKGKYVELRCDPISGHTALYWYRQSLGQGPEFLIYFQGTGAADDSGLPNDRFFAVRPEGSVSTLKIQRTERGDSAVYLCASAGQGTTGELFFGEGSRLTVL.